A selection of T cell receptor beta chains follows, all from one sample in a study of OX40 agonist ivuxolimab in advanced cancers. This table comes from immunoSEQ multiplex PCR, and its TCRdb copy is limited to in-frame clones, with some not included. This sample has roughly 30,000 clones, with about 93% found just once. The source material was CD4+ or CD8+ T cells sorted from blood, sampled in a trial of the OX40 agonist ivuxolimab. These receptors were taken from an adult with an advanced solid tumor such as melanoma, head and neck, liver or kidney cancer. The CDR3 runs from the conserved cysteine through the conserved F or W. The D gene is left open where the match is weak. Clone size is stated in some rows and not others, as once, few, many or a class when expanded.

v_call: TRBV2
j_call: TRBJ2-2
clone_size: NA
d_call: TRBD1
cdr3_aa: CASRLPGQGVDTGELFF
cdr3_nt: TGTGCCAGCAGATTACCGGGACAGGGAGTCGACACCGGGGAGCTGTTTTTT

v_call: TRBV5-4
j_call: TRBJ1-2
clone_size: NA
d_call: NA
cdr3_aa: CASSTETRGRNELGYGYTF
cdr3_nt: TGTGCCAGCAGCACCGAGACCAGGGGACGAAACGAGCTCGGGTATGGCTACACCTTC

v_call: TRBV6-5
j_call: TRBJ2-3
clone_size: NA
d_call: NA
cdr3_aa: CASSYQVTDTQYF
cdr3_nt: TGTGCCAGCAGTTACCAAGTAACAGATACGCAGTATTTT

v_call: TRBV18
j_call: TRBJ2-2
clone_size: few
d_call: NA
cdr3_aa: CASSPLSREHGELFF
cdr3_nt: TGTGCCAGCTCACCACTGTCCCGGGAGCACGGGGAGCTGTTTTTT

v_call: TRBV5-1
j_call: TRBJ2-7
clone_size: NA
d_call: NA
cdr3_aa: CASSSNLEQYF
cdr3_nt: TGCGCCAGCAGCTCCAACCTCGAGCAGTACTTC

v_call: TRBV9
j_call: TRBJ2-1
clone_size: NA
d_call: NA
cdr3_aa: CASSVVGSGQSYNEQFF
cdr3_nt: TGTGCCAGCAGCGTAGTTGGATCGGGCCAAAGCTACAATGAGCAGTTCTTC

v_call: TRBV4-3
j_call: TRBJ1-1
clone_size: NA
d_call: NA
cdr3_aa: CASSARWLGVTEAFF
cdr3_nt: TGCGCCAGCAGCGCTCGATGGCTGGGGGTCACTGAAGCTTTCTTT

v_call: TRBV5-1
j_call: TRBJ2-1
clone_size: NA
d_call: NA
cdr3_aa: CASSLGLRGHVPRIYNEQFF
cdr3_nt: TGCGCCAGCAGCTTGGGTCTTCGGGGACACGTCCCCAGAATATACAATGAGCAGTTCTTC

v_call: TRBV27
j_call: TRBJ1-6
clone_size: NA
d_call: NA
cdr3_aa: CASSLGTGPSLPLHF
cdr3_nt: TGTGCCAGCAGTTTGGGTACCGGGCCCTCTCTACCCCTCCACTTT

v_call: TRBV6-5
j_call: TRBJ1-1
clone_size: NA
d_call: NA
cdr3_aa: CASSTEGVAAFF
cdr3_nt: TGTGCCAGCAGCACCGAGGGGGTTGCAGCTTTCTTT

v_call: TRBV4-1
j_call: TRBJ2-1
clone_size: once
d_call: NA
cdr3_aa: CASSHRPEEIQFF
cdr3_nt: TGCGCCAGCAGCCATCGTCCAGAGGAGATTCAGTTCTTC

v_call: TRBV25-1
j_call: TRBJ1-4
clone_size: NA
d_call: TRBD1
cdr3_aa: CASKDSGTGDLTNEKLFF
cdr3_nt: TGTGCCAGCAAAGATTCCGGGACAGGGGATCTAACTAATGAAAAACTGTTTTTT

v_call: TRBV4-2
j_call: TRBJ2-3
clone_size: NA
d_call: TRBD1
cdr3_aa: CASSQVTGGEGPTDTQYF
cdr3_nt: TGTGCCAGCAGCCAAGTAACAGGGGGCGAGGGTCCCACAGATACGCAGTATTTT

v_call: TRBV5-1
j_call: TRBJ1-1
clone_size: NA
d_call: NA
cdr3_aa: CASGKDGLNTEAFF
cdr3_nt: TGCGCCAGCGGTAAGGACGGATTGAACACTGAAGCTTTCTTT

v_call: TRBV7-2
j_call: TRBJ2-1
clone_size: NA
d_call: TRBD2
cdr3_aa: CASSFASGGADEQFF
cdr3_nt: TGTGCCAGCAGCTTTGCTAGCGGGGGGGCTGACGAGCAGTTCTTC

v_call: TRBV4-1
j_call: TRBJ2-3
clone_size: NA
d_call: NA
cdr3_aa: CASKQGDFRADTQYF
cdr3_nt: TGCGCCAGCAAACAAGGTGATTTTCGAGCAGATACGCAGTATTTT

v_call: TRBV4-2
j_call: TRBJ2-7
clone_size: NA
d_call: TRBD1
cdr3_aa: CASSQRDRVPPYEQYF
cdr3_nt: TGTGCCAGCAGCCAGAGAGACAGGGTACCCCCCTACGAGCAGTACTTC

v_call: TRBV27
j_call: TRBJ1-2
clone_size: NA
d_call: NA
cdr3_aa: CASSFQGHRNYGYTF
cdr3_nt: TGTGCCAGCAGTTTTCAGGGACATCGTAACTATGGCTACACCTTC

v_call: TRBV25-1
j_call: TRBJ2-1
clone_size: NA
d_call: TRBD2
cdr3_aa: CASSESSGRIDEQFF
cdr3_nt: TGTGCCAGCAGTGAATCTAGCGGGAGGATTGATGAGCAGTTCTTC

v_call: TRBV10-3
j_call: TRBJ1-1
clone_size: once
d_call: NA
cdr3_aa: CAIRQGPEAFF
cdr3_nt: TGTGCCATCAGACAAGGTCCTGAAGCTTTCTTT

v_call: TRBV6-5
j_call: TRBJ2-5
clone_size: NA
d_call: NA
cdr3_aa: CASSYRGSLEETQYF
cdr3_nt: TGTGCCAGCAGTTATAGGGGGTCCTTAGAGGAGACCCAGTACTTC

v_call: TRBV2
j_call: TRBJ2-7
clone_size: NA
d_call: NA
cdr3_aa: CASSEALGGSDFSYEQYF
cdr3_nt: TGTGCCAGCAGTGAAGCTCTGGGGGGTAGCGACTTCTCCTACGAGCAGTACTTC

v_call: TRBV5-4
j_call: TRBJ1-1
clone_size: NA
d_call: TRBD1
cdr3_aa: CASSPNRGGEAFF
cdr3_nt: TGTGCCAGCAGCCCGAACAGGGGTGGGGAAGCTTTCTTT

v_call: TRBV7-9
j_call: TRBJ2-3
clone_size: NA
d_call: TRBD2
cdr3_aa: CASSERTSGAVRDTQYF
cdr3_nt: TGTGCCAGCAGCGAGCGGACTAGCGGGGCGGTGAGGGATACGCAGTATTTT

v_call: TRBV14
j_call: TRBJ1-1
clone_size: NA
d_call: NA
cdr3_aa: CASSLRGSTEAFF
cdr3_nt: TGTGCCAGCAGCCTACGGGGTAGCACTGAAGCTTTCTTT

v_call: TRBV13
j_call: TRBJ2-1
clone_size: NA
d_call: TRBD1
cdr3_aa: CASSPGQGNEQFF
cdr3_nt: TGTGCCAGCAGCCCGGGACAGGGGAATGAGCAGTTCTTC

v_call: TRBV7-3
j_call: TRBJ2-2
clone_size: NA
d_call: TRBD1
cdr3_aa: CASSLGTGNTGELFF
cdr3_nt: TGTGCCAGCAGCTTAGGGACAGGGAACACCGGGGAGCTGTTTTTT

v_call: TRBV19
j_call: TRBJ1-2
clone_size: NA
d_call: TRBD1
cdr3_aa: CASSRDSYGYTF
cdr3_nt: TGTGCCAGTAGTAGGGACAGCTATGGCTACACCTTC

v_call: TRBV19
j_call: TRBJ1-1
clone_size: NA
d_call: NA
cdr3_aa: CASSIGTTNTEAFF
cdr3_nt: TGTGCCAGTAGTATAGGAACGACGAACACTGAAGCTTTCTTT

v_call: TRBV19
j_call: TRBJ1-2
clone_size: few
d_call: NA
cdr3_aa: CASSTYTGTNYGYTF
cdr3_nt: TGTGCCAGTAGTACCTATACAGGGACTAACTATGGCTACACCTTC

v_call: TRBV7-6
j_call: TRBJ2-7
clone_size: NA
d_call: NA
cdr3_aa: CASSFGRGAGYEQYF
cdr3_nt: TGTGCCAGCAGCTTCGGGCGGGGCGCCGGGTACGAGCAGTACTTC

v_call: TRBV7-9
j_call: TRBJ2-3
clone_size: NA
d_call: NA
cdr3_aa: CASSSLGASADTQYF
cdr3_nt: TGTGCCAGCAGCTCTCTGGGGGCGAGCGCAGATACGCAGTATTTT